Listed below are T cell receptor beta chains from one sample, sequenced in a study of T cell repertoires in ileal Crohn's disease. The repertoire was sequenced with immunoSEQ multiplex PCR; TCRdb's copy has only in-frame clones and lacks some. In the table there are about 15,000 clones, about 86% of which are singletons. The sequenced sample was ileal tissue. These receptors were collected from an adult with Crohn's disease. Both conserved end residues are part of each CDR3. A D gene is named only where the DNA matches it firmly. Expanded clones are given a class, and other clones once, few, many or no size at all.

size	J	V	D	DNA	CDR3
-	TRBJ2-1	TRBV5-4	TRBD2	TGTGCCAGCAGCAAGGACAGCGGGAGGCAGTTCTTC	CASSKDSGRQFF
few	TRBJ1-5	TRBV27	-	TGTGCCAGCAGTTTACAGGGAAAGGTTCAGCCCCAGCATTTT	CASSLQGKVQPQHF
-	TRBJ1-5	TRBV15	TRBD1	TGTGCCACCAGCATAAGGACAGGGGCGTATCAGCCCCAGCATTTT	CATSIRTGAYQPQHF
-	TRBJ1-5	TRBV5-1	TRBD1	TGCGCCAGCAGCCCCGGGACAGGGGGCGGTCAGCCCCAGCATTTT	CASSPGTGGGQPQHF
-	TRBJ1-2	TRBV19	TRBD1	TGTGCCAGTACCTTGGACAGGGGGATTGGCTACACCTTC	CASTLDRGIGYTF
once	TRBJ1-4	TRBV5-1	TRBD1	TGCGCCAGCAGCTTGGGTCCCTTTGGGACAGGGAGGGAAAAACTGTTTTTT	CASSLGPFGTGREKLFF
-	TRBJ2-1	TRBV28	TRBD1	TGTGCCAGCAGTTTTCGTGGACAGGGGGGAAATGAGCAGTTCTTC	CASSFRGQGGNEQFF
-	TRBJ2-5	TRBV2	TRBD2	TGTGCCAGCAGGGAAAGCGGGAGCGGAGAGACCCAGTACTTC	CASRESGSGETQYF
-	TRBJ1-1	TRBV28	-	TGTGCCAGCAGTTCAGGACAGAACACTGAAGCTTTCTTT	CASSSGQNTEAFF
-	TRBJ1-4	TRBV11-2	-	TGTGCCAGCAGCTCGCTGATTTGGCAGGGTTACGAAAAACTGTTTTTT	CASSSLIWQGYEKLFF
-	TRBJ1-1	TRBV6-5	-	TGTGCCAGCAGTTATGGAAGGGTTTCCCAGGGGGAAGCTTTCTTT	CASSYGRVSQGEAFF
-	TRBJ2-4	TRBV5-1	-	TGCGCCAGCCGTTCGGGGGATGCGAACATTCAGTACTTC	CASRSGDANIQYF
-	TRBJ2-4	TRBV11-1	TRBD2	TGTGCCAGCAGCTTGCGAACTAGCGGGAAAAACATTCAGTACTTC	CASSLRTSGKNIQYF
-	TRBJ2-5	TRBV7-9	-	TGTGCCAGCAGCCCCGGCGGGGGCCGGGAGACCCAGTACTTC	CASSPGGGRETQYF
-	TRBJ2-3	TRBV7-6	TRBD2	TGTGCCAGCAGCTCCCGACTAGCGGGGAGCACAGATACGCAGTATTTT	CASSSRLAGSTDTQYF
-	TRBJ1-6	TRBV28	TRBD1	TGTGCCAGCAGTTTAAAGGGGGCGGGTTTTTCACCCCTCCACTTT	CASSLKGAGFSPLHF
-	TRBJ1-1	TRBV18	-	TGTGCCAGCTTATCAGGGGTTAACACTGAAGCTTTCTTT	CASLSGVNTEAFF
-	TRBJ2-7	TRBV7-9	-	TGTGCCAGCAGCTTATCTCAGACCTACGAGCAGTACTTC	CASSLSQTYEQYF
-	TRBJ2-7	TRBV6-1	-	TGTGCCAGCAGTGTGCCAGGGGTCTCCTACGAGCAGTACTTC	CASSVPGVSYEQYF
-	TRBJ1-2	TRBV10-3	-	TGTGCCATCAGTGATTTGACTCTAAGTCGCTTTGGCTACACCTTC	CAISDLTLSRFGYTF